This T cell receptor (beta chain) was found in a study of blood T cell repertoires in COVID-19. Study-wide context: Spain, Italy and the United States supplied samples that represented acute and convalescent COVID-19.

The V and J ends lost 7 bases and 3 bases, in that order; junction bases with no gene match: 7. There are 14 residues in the CDR3. CDR1 and CDR2 (germline): LNHDA, SQIVND (reference sequence). Authors' data handling: Reference gene primers were amplified, and this amplification served to estimate nucleated cell counts. The protocol was immunoSEQ multiplex PCR, while the TCRdb copy is restricted to in-frame clones and leaves out a portion. The V and J calls and clone size are taken from that table; D and trimming were inferred from the DNA. The sample has about 110,000 clones, 80% to 90% seen once. The sample comprised peripheral blood. The receptor was isolated from a woman aged 45-65 years with active or convalescent COVID-19. The chain uses TRBV19 and TRBJ1-2; 8 bases line up with TRBD1. DNA for the CDR3: TGTGCCAGTAAAAGACAGGGGTGGGACTATGGCTACACCTTC. This encodes CASKRQGWDYGYTF.